This T cell receptor (beta chain) was sequenced for a study of glioma-infiltrating T cells after dendritic cell vaccination. Fresh-frozen tumor tissue and more than two years of survival data were available for all. Clones were read by immunoSEQ multiplex PCR, and TCRdb kept only the in-frame ones, dropping some. The repertoire has over 90,000 clones, more than 75% of them found once; the top ten carry under 3%. V shed 8 bases, J shed 3 bases, and the junction held 10 bases outside the gene matches. CDR3 size: 15 residues. Germline loops: CDR1 SGHNT, CDR2 YENEEA. The material was blood, obtained before dendritic cell vaccination. The TCR comes from a human donor with glioblastoma. This chain joins TRBV11-3 and TRBJ2-1; 7 bases match TRBD1. The CDR3 DNA reads as TGTGCCAGCCGGGAACGGACAGGCGACTACAATGAGCAGTTCTTC. This gives the protein CASRERTGDYNEQFF.